This T cell receptor (beta chain) was captured by sequencing in a study of T cells after yellow fever vaccination. Study context: It was SMART-Seq v4 Ultra Low Input that prepared the fractions with low cell numbers.

CDR1 and CDR2 from the germline V gene are SGHNT and YYREEE (reference sequence). V lost 2 bases, J lost 10 bases, and 16 bases lay in between. This CDR3 has 15 amino acids. Synthesis of TCR cDNA relied on 5'RACE template switching, which attached a universal primer site and UMIs. Each CDR3 protein gets one entry after TCRdb re-called the 5' RACE reads with MiXCR. Here the sample spans some 300,000 distinct CDR3 sequences, about 8.3% being singletons. The sample holds a few counts of this clonotype. Its antigen is not known. Study results and caveats: Post-booster reappearance was seen for most primary-vaccination clones (just under 97% CD4, around 90% CD8).

Sequencing used PBMCs, obtained roughly seven weeks after the first yellow fever vaccination. The chain has TRBV5-4 and TRBJ1-6; TRBD1 might be the D (5 bases). This TCR came from a man aged 18-30 years who received the YFV17D yellow fever vaccine. The CDR3 sequence is CASSFGPQGNSPLHF. The CDR3 DNA follows: TGTGCCAGCAGCTTTGGTCCCCAGGGAAACTCACCCCTCCACTTT.